The next 2 T cell receptor beta chains were all read from a single sample in a study of OX40 agonist ivuxolimab in advanced cancers. The data were produced by immunoSEQ multiplex PCR, yet TCRdb's version contains in-frame clones alone and is incomplete. The sample has approximately 75,000 clones, 90% seen once. Specimen: CD4+ or CD8+ T cells sorted from blood, collected in a trial of the OX40 agonist ivuxolimab. Every receptor here comes from an adult with an advanced solid tumor such as melanoma, head and neck, liver or kidney cancer.

This clone was detected a few times. This rearrangement joins TRBV29-1 to TRBJ1-1; D uncertain. Trimming shortened V by 1 base and J by 7 bases, and 7 bases separated the two germline ends. The V gene's germline CDR1 is SQVTM and CDR2 ANQGSEA. This CDR3 contains 11 residues. CDR3 protein: CSVEGFVEAFF. For the CDR3, the DNA is TGCAGCGTTGAAGGGTTTGTTGAAGCTTTCTTT.

The chain carries TRBV4-3 and TRBJ1-1, with a possible D match to TRBD1 (6 bases). This CDR3 comprises 14 residues. V lost 6 bases to trimming and J lost 1 base, with 12 bases between them. The V gene's germline CDR1 is LGHNA and CDR2 YSLEER. In DNA form, the CDR3 reads TGCGCCAGCAGTCTCCAGGGGAAGAACACTGAAGCTTTCTTT. This encodes CASSLQGKNTEAFF.